This T cell receptor beta chain was found in a study of OX40 agonist ivuxolimab in advanced cancers. The assay was immunoSEQ multiplex PCR, and TCRdb's table has in-frame clones only and misses some. Of some 44,000 clones detected, approximately 83% appear once; the ten largest clones hold 0.38%. Between the trimmed V and J ends, which lost 2 bases and 7 bases, there was a span of 13 bases. The CDR3 contains 14 residues. CDR1 is SGDLS, CDR2 YYNGEE, per germline. The sample consisted of CD4+ or CD8+ T cells sorted from blood, taken in a trial of the OX40 agonist ivuxolimab. The TCR was taken from an adult with an advanced solid tumor such as melanoma, head and neck, liver or kidney cancer. The chain links TRBV9 to TRBJ1-3, with TRBD1 as a possible D gene (6 bases). The CDR3 region has the DNA TGTGCCAGCAGCGTCAACTACAGGGCCAACACCATATATTTT. As protein: CASSVNYRANTIYF.